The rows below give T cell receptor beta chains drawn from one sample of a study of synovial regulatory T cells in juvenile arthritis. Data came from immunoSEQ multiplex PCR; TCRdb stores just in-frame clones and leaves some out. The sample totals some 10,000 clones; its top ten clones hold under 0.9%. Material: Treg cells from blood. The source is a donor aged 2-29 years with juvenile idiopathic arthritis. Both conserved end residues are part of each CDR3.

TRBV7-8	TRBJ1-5	CASSPGAGRGPQHF
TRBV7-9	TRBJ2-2	CASSLFVRNTGELFF
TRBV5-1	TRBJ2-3	CASSLGTVLYTTSTDTQYF
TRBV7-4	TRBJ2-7	CASSSGGRMVYEQYF
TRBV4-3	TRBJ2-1	CASSQDLGLPYNEQFF
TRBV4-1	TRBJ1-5	CASSQGTGFGNQPQHF
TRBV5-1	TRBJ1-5	CASSLWGNNQPQHF
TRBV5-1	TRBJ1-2	CASSLTGVPYGYTF
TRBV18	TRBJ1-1	CASSPGFAEVWGTEAFF
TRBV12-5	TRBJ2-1	CASGPTPGTSGGESYNEQFF
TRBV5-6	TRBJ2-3	CASSLVTVRTDTQYF
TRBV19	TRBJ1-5	CASSISRQNGNQPQHF
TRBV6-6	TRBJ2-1	CASSPPGLAGNNEQFF
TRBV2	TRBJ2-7	CASGQNNYEQYF
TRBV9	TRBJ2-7	CASSPGTTYEQYF
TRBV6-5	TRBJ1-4	CASRTFPNEKLFF
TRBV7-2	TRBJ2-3	CASSLSRTGGDTQYF
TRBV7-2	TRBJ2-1	CASSLANEQFF
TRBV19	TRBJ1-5	CASSISGYQPQHF
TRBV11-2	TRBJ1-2	CASSAGQGWLYTF
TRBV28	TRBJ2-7	CASSLAGRLYEQYF
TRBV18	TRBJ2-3	CASSGLAADTQYF
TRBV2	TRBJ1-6	CASSEWRQGRNSPLHF
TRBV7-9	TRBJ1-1	CASSATVAEAFF
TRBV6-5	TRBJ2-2	CASSYGTGGLLFF
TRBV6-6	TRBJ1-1	CASSYPGTPTEAFF
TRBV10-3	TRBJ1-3	CAISAAANTIYF
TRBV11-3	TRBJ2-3	CASSLETGPTDTQYF
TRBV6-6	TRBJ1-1	CASSFLLPGNTEAFF
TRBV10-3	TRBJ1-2	CAISEPRTPHYGYTF
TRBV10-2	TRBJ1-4	CASRTGQGSHEKLFF
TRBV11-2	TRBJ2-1	CASSQRGTGFYNEQFF
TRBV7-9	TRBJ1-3	CASSLTGNTIYF
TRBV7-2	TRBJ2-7	CASSLRRQGLTSYEQYF
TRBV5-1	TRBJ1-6	CASKQSVNSPLHF
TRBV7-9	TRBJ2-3	CASSSTVLAGVSDTQYF
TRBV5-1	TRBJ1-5	CASSPGTGKQPQHF
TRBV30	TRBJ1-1	CAWSGLTGAFF
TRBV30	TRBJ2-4	CAWRGGSLAKNIQYF
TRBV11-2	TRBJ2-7	CASSLDQGVGGLEQYF
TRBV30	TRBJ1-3	CAWNELRSGNTIYF
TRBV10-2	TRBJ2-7	CASLPGGSEKQYF
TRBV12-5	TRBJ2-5	CASGLVPSQEAQYF
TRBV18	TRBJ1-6	CASSPGGSLDFNSPLHF
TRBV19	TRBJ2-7	CASSIVVGQFYEQYF
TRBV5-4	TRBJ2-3	CASSYRTDTQYF
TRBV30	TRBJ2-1	CASLAGVMNEQFF
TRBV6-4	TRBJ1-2	CASSDSGGLVGGYTF
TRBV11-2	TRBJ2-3	CASSLGQGRTDTQYF
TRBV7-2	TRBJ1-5	CASSLNLYSNQPQHF
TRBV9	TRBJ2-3	CASSVTGSSGDTQYF
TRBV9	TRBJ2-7	CASSAGQGIIGWQQYF